This TCR beta chain was retrieved from a study of control samples from healthy donors and cancer patients. The V end was cut by 3 bases, the J end by 3 bases, with 13 bases between. CDR3 length: 14 amino acids. The germline CDR1 and CDR2 sequences are SGHRS and YFSETQ. This table comes from immunoSEQ multiplex PCR, and its TCRdb copy is limited to in-frame clones, with some not included. The sample holds approximately 87,000 clones, about 86% seen once. Source material: blood. V usage is TRBV5-1 and J usage is TRBJ2-7; no reliable D call. The TCR sequence derives from a woman aged 45 to 65 in good health. The chain's CDR3 is CASSSKGSFYEQYF. DNA of the CDR3: TGCGCCAGCAGCTCCAAAGGGTCATTCTACGAGCAGTACTTC.